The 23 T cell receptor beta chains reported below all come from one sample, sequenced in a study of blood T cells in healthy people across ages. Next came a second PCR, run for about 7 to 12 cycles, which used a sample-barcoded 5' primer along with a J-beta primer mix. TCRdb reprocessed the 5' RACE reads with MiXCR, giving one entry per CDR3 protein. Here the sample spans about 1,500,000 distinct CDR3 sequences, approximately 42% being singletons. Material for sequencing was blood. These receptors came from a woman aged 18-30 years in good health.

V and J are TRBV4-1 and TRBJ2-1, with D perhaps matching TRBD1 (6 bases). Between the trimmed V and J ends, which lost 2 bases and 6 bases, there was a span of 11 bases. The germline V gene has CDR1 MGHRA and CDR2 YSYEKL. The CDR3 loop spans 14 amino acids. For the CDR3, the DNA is TGCGCCAGCAGCCAACCCAAGGACAGCAATGAGCAGTTCTTC. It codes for CASSQPKDSNEQFF.

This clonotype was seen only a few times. CDR3 in amino acids: CASSGLGGPYNEQFF. The CDR3 DNA reads TGTGCCAGCAGTGGGCTGGGAGGGCCATACAATGAGCAGTTCTTC. The chain has TRBV25-1 and TRBJ2-1, with TRBD2 matching over 7 bases. The length of the CDR3 is 15 residues. Germline CDR1 is MGHDK and CDR2 is SYGVNS. The V gene end was trimmed by 4 bases and the J gene end by 4 bases; junction bases not matched to a gene: 7. Filled out from reference TRBV25-1 and TRBJ2-1, the complete variable domain reads EADIYQTPRYLVIGTGKKITLECSQTMGHDKMYWYQQDPGMELHLIHYSYGVNSTEKGDLSSESTVSRIRTEHFPLTLESARPSHTSQYLCASSGLGGPYNEQFFGPGTRLTVL.

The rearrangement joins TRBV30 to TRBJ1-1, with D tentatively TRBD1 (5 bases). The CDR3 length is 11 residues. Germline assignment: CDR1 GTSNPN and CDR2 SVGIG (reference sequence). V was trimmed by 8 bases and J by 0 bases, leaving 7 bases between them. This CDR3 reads CAGGLNTEAFF. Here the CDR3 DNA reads TGTGCCGGGGGACTGAACACTGAAGCTTTCTTT.

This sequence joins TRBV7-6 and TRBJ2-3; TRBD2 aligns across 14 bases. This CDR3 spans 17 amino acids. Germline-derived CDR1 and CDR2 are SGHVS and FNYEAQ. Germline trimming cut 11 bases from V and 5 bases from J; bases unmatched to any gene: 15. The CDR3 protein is CAGGGLAGDQWGDTQYF. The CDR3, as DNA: TGTGCCGGTGGGGGACTAGCGGGAGACCAATGGGGAGATACGCAGTATTTT.

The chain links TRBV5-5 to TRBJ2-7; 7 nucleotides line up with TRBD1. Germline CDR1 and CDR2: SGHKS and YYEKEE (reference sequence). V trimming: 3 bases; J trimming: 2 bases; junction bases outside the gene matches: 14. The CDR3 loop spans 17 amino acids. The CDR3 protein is CASSSYPPGTETYEQYF. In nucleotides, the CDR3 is TGTGCCAGCAGCTCCTATCCACCCGGGACAGAAACCTACGAGCAGTACTTC.

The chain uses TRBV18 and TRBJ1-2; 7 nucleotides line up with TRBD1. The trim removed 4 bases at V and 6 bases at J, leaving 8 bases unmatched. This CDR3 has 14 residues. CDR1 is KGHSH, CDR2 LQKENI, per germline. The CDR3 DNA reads TGTGCCAGCTCACGACAGGGTGGAGGAGATGGCTACACCTTC. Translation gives CASSRQGGGDGYTF.

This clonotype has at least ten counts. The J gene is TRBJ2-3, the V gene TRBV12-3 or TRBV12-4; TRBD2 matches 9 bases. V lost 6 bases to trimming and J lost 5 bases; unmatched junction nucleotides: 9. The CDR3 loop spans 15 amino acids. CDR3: CASSKPGLARDTQYF. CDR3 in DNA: TGTGCCAGCAGCAAACCGGGACTAGCCAGAGATACGCAGTATTTT.

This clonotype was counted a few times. The CDR3 loop reads CASSLALAGVFVGETQYF. The CDR3 DNA is TGTGCCAGCAGCTTAGCACTAGCGGGCGTCTTCGTTGGGGAGACCCAGTACTTC. This sequence joins TRBV7-2 and TRBJ2-7; 9 nucleotides line up with TRBD2. The DNA matches TRBJ2-5 better at its end, which makes the J call doubtful. The germline V gene encodes CDR1 SGHTA and CDR2 FQGNSA. The CDR3 runs 18 residues.

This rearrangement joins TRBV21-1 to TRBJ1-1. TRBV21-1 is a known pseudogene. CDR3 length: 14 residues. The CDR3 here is CASSKEAGNTEAFF. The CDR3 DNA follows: TGTGCCAGCAGCAAAGAGGCAGGGAACACTGAAGCTTTCTTT.

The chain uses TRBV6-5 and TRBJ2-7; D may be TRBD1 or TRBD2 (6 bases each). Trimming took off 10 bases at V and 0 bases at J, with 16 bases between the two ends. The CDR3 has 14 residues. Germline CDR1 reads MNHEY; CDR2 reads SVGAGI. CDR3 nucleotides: TGTGCCATTGGCGGAGGGGGAGGCTCCTACGAGCAGTACTTC. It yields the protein CAIGGGGGSYEQYF.

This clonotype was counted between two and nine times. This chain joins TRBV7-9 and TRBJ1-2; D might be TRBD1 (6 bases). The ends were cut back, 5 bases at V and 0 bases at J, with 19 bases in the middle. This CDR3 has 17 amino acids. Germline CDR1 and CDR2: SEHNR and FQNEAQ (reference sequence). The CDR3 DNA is TGTGCCAGCAGCGGTACAGGGATAAAATCAGCTAACTATGGCTACACCTTC. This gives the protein CASSGTGIKSANYGYTF.

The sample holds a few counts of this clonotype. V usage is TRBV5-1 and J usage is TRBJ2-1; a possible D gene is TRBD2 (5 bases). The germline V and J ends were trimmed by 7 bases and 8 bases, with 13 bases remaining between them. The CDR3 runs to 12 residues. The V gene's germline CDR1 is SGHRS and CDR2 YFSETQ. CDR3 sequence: CASQVEGYEQFF. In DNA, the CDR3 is TGCGCCAGCCAGGTCGAGGGATATGAGCAGTTCTTC.

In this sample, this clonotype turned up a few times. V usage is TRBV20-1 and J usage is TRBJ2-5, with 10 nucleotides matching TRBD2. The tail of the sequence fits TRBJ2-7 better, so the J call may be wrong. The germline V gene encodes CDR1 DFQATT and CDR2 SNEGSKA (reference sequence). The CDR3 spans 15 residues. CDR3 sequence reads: CSAPVSSGRYDEQYF. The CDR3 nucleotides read TGCAGTGCTCCCGTCAGTAGCGGGAGGTACGACGAGCAGTACTTC.

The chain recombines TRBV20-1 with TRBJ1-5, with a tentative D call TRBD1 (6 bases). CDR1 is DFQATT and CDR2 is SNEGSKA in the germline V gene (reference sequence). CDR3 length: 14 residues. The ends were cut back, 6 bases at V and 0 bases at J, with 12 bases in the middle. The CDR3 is CSAWGRSSNQPQHF. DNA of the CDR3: TGCAGTGCCTGGGGGCGGTCTAGCAATCAGCCCCAGCATTTT.

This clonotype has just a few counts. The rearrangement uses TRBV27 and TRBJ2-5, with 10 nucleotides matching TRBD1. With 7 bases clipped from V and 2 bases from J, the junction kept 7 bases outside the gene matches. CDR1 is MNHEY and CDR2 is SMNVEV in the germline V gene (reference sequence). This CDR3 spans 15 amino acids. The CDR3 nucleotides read TGTGCCAGCACCCTTGGGACAGGGGCTCAAGAGACCCAGTACTTC. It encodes CASTLGTGAQETQYF.

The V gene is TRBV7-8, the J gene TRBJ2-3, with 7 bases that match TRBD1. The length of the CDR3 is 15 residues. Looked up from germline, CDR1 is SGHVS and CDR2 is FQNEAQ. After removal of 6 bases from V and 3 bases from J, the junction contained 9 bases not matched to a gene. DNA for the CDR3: TGTGCCAGCAGGAAAACAGGGGTAGGGACAGATACGCAGTATTTT. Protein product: CASRKTGVGTDTQYF.

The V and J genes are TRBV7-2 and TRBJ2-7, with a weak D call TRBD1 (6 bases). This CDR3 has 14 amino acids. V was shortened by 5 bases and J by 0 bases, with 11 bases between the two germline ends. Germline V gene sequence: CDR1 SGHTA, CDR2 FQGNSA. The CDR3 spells CASSPGHYSYEQYF. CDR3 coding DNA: TGTGCCAGCAGCCCGGGACATTACTCCTACGAGCAGTACTTC.

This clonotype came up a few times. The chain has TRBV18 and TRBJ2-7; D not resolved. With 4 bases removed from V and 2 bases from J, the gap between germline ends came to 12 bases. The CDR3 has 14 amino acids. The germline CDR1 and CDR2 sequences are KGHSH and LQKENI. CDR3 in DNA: TGTGCCAGCTCACAGACGGATCTCACCTACGAGCAGTACTTC. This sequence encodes CASSQTDLTYEQYF.

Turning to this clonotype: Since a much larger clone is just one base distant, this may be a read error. CDR3 sequence: CSAGPDRAYEQYF. DNA of the CDR3: TGCAGCGCTGGACCTGACAGAGCCTACGAGCAGTACTTC. The chain is built from TRBV29-1 and TRBJ2-7, with D perhaps TRBD1 (5 bases). The length of the CDR3 is 13 residues. Trimming removed 7 bases from V and 2 bases from J, with 15 bases in between. Germline V gene sequence: CDR1 SQVTM, CDR2 ANQGSEA.

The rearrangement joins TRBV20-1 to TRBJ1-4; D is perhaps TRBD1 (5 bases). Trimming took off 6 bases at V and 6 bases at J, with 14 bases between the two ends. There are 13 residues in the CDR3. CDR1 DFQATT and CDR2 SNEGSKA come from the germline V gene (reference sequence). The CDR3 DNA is TGCAGTGCCCCGAGGCTAGGGGATGAAAAACTGTTTTTT. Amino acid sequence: CSAPRLGDEKLFF.

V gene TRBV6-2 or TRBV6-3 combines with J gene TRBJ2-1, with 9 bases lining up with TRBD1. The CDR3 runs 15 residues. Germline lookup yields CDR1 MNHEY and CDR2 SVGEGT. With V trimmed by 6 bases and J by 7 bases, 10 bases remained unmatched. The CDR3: CASRTTGGRKNEQFF. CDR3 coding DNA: TGTGCCAGCAGGACCACAGGGGGCCGTAAAAATGAGCAGTTCTTC.

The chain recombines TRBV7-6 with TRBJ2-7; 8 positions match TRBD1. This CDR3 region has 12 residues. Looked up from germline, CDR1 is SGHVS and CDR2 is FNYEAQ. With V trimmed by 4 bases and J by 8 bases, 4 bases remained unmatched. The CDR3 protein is CASSWTGKKQYF. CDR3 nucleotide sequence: TGTGCCAGCAGCTGGACAGGGAAGAAGCAGTACTTC.

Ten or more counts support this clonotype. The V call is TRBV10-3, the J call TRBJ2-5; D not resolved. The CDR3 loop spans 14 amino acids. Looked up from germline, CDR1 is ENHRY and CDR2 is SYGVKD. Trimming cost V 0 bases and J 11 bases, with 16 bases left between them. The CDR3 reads CAISESTRYNEQYF. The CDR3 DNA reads TGTGCCATCAGTGAGTCGACGCGCTACAATGAGCAGTACTTC.